This is a list of T cell receptor beta chains from one sample in a study of blood T cell repertoires in COVID-19. Only in-frame clones appear in the TCRdb table, and some are missing; sequencing was by immunoSEQ multiplex PCR. Among some 250,000 clones listed, less than 85% were seen once. The sequencing sample was made of peripheral blood. The receptors originated from a woman under 30 with acute or convalescent COVID-19. Each CDR3 is given with its conserved first and last residue. A D gene is named only where the DNA matches it firmly. Expanded clones get a size class; other rows say once, few or many, or leave the size out.

CDR3 DNA,CDR3 protein,J gene,clone size,V gene,D gene
TGTGCCATCTTTCAAGGGACAGCCAGCTATGGCTACACCTTC,CAIFQGTASYGYTF,TRBJ1-2,-,TRBV10-3,TRBD1
TGTGCCAGCAGTTCCCCGGGACAGGGGAATGGCTACACCTTC,CASSSPGQGNGYTF,TRBJ1-2,-,TRBV28,TRBD1
TGTGCCAGCAGCCAAGTCCCAACGGGAGATACGCAGTATTTT,CASSQVPTGDTQYF,TRBJ2-3,-,TRBV3-1/TRBV3-2,-
TGTGCCAGCAGCGTAGCTGATACGCAGTATTTT,CASSVADTQYF,TRBJ2-3,once,TRBV9,-
TGTGCCAGCAGCCAGGGCGGGACTAGCGGCAATGAGCAGTTCTTC,CASSQGGTSGNEQFF,TRBJ2-1,-,TRBV4-2,TRBD2
TGTGCCAGCAGCTTAGGAGTAACAGGGGCGAACACTGAAGCTTTCTTT,CASSLGVTGANTEAFF,TRBJ1-1,-,TRBV7-6,TRBD1
TGTGCCAGCTTGGACAGGGATCTTAAAGACACTGAAGCTTTCTTT,CASLDRDLKDTEAFF,TRBJ1-1,-,TRBV5-6,TRBD1
TGTGCCAGCGTTAGACTAGCGGGTGGCGATGAGCAGTTCTTC,CASVRLAGGDEQFF,TRBJ2-1,-,TRBV13,TRBD2
TGTGCCAGTAGTCCAGACAGGTGGGGTGAGCAGTTCTTC,CASSPDRWGEQFF,TRBJ2-1,-,TRBV19,-
TGTGCCAGTGGGGGTCTAGCGGGAGCCCACGAGCAGTACTTC,CASGGLAGAHEQYF,TRBJ2-7,many,TRBV28,TRBD2
TGCGCCAGCAGCTTTGGGGCTAGCGGGAGCTTAGATACGCAGTATTTT,CASSFGASGSLDTQYF,TRBJ2-3,-,TRBV5-1,TRBD2
TGTGCCAGCAGGGGAGGCAACTCTGGGGCCAACGTCCTGACTTTC,CASRGGNSGANVLTF,TRBJ2-6,many,TRBV27,-
TGTGCCAGTAGTATGGATTGGGCGGGAGGGCCCCGCACCGGGGAGCTGTTTTTT,CASSMDWAGGPRTGELFF,TRBJ2-2,-,TRBV19,TRBD2
TGTGCCAGCAGTTCGATGGGACTAGCGGGAGTCATGCAGTACTTC,CASSSMGLAGVMQYF,TRBJ2-7,-,TRBV28,TRBD2
TGTGCCAGCAGTTTGGGCGACCCGACAGCTACTAATGAAAAACTGTTTTTT,CASSLGDPTATNEKLFF,TRBJ1-4,-,TRBV28,-
TGTGCCAGCAGCCCGGGACTAGCGGGGACCTACGAGCAGTACTTC,CASSPGLAGTYEQYF,TRBJ2-7,-,TRBV4-2,TRBD2
TGTGCCAGCAGCCCCCAGGGTTGGGGCGCAGTTCACTACGAGCAGTACTTC,CASSPQGWGAVHYEQYF,TRBJ2-7,-,TRBV14,-
TGTGCCAGCAGCTTGGTCATAGGGGCCCCCAGGGGTACGGACACTGAAGCTTTCTTT,CASSLVIGAPRGTDTEAFF,TRBJ1-1,-,TRBV5-6,-
TGTGCCAGCAGTCCCCGGAAACTAGCGCAAGAGACCCAGTACTTC,CASSPRKLAQETQYF,TRBJ2-5,-,TRBV6-2/TRBV6-3,TRBD2
TGCAGCGTTGGGCAGCGGGAGACCTACGAGCAGTACTTC,CSVGQRETYEQYF,TRBJ2-7,-,TRBV29-1,TRBD2
TGTGCCAGCAGAGCAACAGGGATTCTCGGCAATCAGCCCCAGCATTTT,CASRATGILGNQPQHF,TRBJ1-5,-,TRBV28,-
TGTGCCAGCAGCGAGGGGATAACGACAGACCCTTTTTCTACCTTC,CASSEGITTDPFSTF,TRBJ1-2,-,TRBV9,-
TGTGCCAGTAGTATCGACAGCACACCGCACTACGAGCAGTACTTC,CASSIDSTPHYEQYF,TRBJ2-7,few,TRBV19,-
TGTGCCAGCAGTGGGAAACAGATCTCCTACGAGCAGTACTTC,CASSGKQISYEQYF,TRBJ2-7,-,TRBV25-1,-
TGTGCCAGCAGTTTCTTATCCGTCACTGAAGCTTTCTTT,CASSFLSVTEAFF,TRBJ1-1,-,TRBV12-3/TRBV12-4,-
TGTGCCAGCAGGCCGGACAGGGCGGAAATATATGGCTACACCTTC,CASRPDRAEIYGYTF,TRBJ1-2,-,TRBV28,TRBD1
TGTGCCAGCAGTCGTAAGGACAGTGAAGCTTTCTTT,CASSRKDSEAFF,TRBJ1-1,once,TRBV7-9,-
TGTGCCAGTAGTATCCAGGAGAGGGTGAACACCGGGGAGCTGTTTTTT,CASSIQERVNTGELFF,TRBJ2-2,-,TRBV19,-
TGCGCCAGCAGCTTGACCTACGATCAGCCCCAGCATTTT,CASSLTYDQPQHF,TRBJ1-5,-,TRBV5-1,-